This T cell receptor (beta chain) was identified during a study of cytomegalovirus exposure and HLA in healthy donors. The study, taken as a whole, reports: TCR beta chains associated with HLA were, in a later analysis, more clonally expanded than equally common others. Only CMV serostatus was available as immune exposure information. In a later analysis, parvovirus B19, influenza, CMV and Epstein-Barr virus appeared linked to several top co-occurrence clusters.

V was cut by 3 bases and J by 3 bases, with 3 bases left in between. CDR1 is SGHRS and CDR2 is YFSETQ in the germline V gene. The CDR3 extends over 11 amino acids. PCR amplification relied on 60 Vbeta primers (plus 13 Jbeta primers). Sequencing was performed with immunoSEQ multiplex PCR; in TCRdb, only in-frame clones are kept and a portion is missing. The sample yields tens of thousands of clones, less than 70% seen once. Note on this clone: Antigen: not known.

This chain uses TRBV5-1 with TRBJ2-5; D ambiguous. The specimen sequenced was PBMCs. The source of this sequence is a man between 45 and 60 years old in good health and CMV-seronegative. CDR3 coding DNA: TGCGCCAGCAGCTACAAAGAGACCCAGTACTTC. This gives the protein CASSYKETQYF.